This entry describes one TCR beta chain. CDR3 size: 15 residues. Deletions cut 3 bases from V and 4 bases from J, with 12 bases between. Looked up from germline, CDR1 is MNHEY and CDR2 is SMNVEV (reference sequence). These data originate in a study of radiotherapy plus CTLA-4 blockade in lung cancer. Method: immunoSEQ multiplex PCR; TCRdb's copy keeps in-frame clones and lacks some. Here the sample spans about 15,000 clones, around three quarters being singletons. The source is a human donor with non-small cell lung cancer whose response to radiotherapy plus ipilimumab could not be evaluated. The chain employs TRBV27 and TRBJ2-2; a possible D gene is TRBD1 (6 bases). The input for sequencing was peripheral blood, taken from a patient treated with radiotherapy plus ipilimumab. The CDR3, as DNA: TGTGCCAGCAGTTTGGAGGTCAGGGGCACCGGGGAGCTGTTTTTT. As protein: CASSLEVRGTGELFF.